This TCR beta chain emerged from a study of blood T cell repertoires in COVID-19. On the study more broadly: Italy, Spain and the United States were the sources of the convalescent and acute COVID-19 samples. T cells, B-cell-depleted T cells, or PBMCs provided the cDNA or gDNA that served as material.

Trimming took 1 base from V and 8 from J, leaving 9 bases between them. This CDR3 is 12 amino acids long. CDR1 is SEHNR and CDR2 is FQNEAQ in the germline V gene (reference sequence). As originally analysed: Counts of nucleated cells, estimated from reference gene primer amplification, were obtained. Some clones are missing from TCRdb's copy, which holds only in-frame ones; the method was immunoSEQ multiplex PCR. That table furnishes V, J and clone size, whereas the DNA furnished D and trimming. The sample records approximately 210,000 clones, more than 75% being singletons. The chain employs TRBV7-9 and TRBJ2-7; tentatively, D is TRBD2 (7 bases). This TCR was recovered from a woman in her thirties or forties with acute or convalescent COVID-19. The specimen was peripheral blood. DNA for the CDR3: TGTGCCAGCAGCTTAGAGGGGGGGAAGCAGTACTTC. Translated, it gives CASSLEGGKQYF.